This T cell receptor (beta chain) stems from a study of CD8 T cells in Susac syndrome. Germline lookup yields CDR1 MRHNA and CDR2 SNTAGT. The CDR3 length is 15 residues. V was shortened by 0 bases and J by 8 bases, with 16 bases between the two germline ends. It was with random hexamers that about 0.45 to 1 ug RNA was reverse transcribed. TCRdb called the immunoSEQ multiplex PCR reads again in MiXCR, with one record for every CDR3 protein. The sample lists 130,000 to 150,000 distinct CDR3 sequences, roughly 94% occurring once. CD8+ and CD4+ T cells from blood underwent TCR beta sequencing, which was carried out in a high-throughput format. As controls, healthy donors matched for age and sex were used.

This rearrangement joins TRBV6-4 to TRBJ1-2; no clear D gene. The origin of this receptor is a human donor in good health. The sequenced sample was CD4+ T cells from PBMCs. This chain's CDR3 is CASSDSPRGLRGYTF. DNA for the CDR3: TGTGCCAGCAGTGACTCCCCCCGCGGACTAAGAGGCTACACCTTC.